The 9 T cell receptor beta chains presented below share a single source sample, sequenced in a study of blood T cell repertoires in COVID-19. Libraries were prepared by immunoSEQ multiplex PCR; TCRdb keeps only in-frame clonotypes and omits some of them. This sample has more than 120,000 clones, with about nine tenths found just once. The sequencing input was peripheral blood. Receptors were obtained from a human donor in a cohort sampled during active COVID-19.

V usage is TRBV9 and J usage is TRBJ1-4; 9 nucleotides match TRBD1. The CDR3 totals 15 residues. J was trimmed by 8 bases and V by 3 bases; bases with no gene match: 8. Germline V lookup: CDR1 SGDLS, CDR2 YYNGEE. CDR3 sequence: CASSGPGQGFEKLFF. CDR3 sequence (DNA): TGTGCCAGCAGCGGTCCGGGACAGGGTTTCGAAAAACTGTTTTTT.

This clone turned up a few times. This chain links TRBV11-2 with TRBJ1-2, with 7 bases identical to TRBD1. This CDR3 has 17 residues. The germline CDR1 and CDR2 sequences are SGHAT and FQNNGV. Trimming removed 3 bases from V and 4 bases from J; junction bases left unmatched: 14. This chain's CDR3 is CASSFGPTGTEGYGYTF. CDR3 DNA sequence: TGTGCCAGCAGCTTTGGGCCGACAGGGACCGAGGGCTATGGCTACACCTTC. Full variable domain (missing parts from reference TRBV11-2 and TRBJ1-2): EAGVAQSPRYKIIEKRQSVAFWCNPISGHATLYWYQQILGQGPKLLIQFQNNGVVDDSQLPKDRFSAERLKGVDSTLKIQPAKLEDSAVYLCASSFGPTGTEGYGYTFGSGTRLTVV.

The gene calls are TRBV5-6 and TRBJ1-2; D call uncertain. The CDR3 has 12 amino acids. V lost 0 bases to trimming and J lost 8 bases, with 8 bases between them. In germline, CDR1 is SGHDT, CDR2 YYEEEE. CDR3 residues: CASSLVLGGYTF. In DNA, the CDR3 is TGTGCCAGCAGCTTGGTTTTGGGCGGCTACACCTTC.

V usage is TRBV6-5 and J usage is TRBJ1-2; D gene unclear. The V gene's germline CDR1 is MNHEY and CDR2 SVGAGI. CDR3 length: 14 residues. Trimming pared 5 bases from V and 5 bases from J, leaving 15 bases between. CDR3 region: CASSRQPEAYGYTF. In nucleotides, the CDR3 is TGTGCCAGCAGTCGGCAGCCTGAGGCGTATGGCTACACCTTC.

The CDR3 sequence is CASSQASGVGYEQYF. The CDR3 DNA reads TGCGCCAGCAGCCAAGCGTCAGGGGTCGGGTACGAGCAGTACTTC. J is TRBJ2-7 and V is TRBV4-1; TRBD1 is a possible D gene (6 bases). The CDR3 consists of 15 residues. The germline CDR1 and CDR2 sequences are MGHRA and YSYEKL. V was trimmed by 1 base and J by 4 bases, leaving 14 bases between them.

CDR3 protein: CATHSPGTGVYEQYF. The CDR3 bases are TGTGCCACCCACTCTCCCGGGACAGGGGTCTACGAGCAGTACTTC. The J gene is TRBJ2-7, the V gene TRBV10-3, with 10 positions matching TRBD1. V gave up 10 bases and J gave up 3 bases; unmatched junction bases: 12. This CDR3 contains 15 residues. Germline CDR1 reads ENHRY; CDR2 reads SYGVKD.

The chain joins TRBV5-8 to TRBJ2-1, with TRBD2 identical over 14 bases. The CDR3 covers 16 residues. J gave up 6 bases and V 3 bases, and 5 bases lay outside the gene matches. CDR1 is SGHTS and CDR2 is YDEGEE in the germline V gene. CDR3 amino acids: CASSSGLAGGINEQFF. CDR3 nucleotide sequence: TGTGCCAGCAGCTCTGGACTAGCGGGGGGCATCAATGAGCAGTTCTTC.

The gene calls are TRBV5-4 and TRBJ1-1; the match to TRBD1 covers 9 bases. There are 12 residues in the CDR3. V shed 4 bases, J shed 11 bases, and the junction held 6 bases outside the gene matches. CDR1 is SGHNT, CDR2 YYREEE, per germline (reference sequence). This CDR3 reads CASSVDDRGAFF. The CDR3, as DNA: TGTGCCAGCAGCGTTGATGACAGGGGGGCTTTCTTT.

In nucleotides, the CDR3 is TGTGCCAGCAGCCCGAACGGACAGGGGGCGAGAGGCTACACCTTC. Amino acids: CASSPNGQGARGYTF. This chain links TRBV5-4 with TRBJ1-2, with 11 bases aligning to TRBD1. Losses at the gene ends were 4 bases for V and 8 bases for J; bases not matched to a gene: 10. Germline V gene lookup returns CDR1 SGHNT and CDR2 YYREEE (reference sequence). CDR3 size: 15 residues.